This T cell receptor beta chain was observed in a study of shared clonotypes between healthy human individuals. Germline V gives CDR1 MDHEN, CDR2 SYDVKM. CDR3 size: 15 residues. V was cut by 5 bases and J by 7 bases, with 17 bases left in between. Profiling relied on immunoSEQ multiplex PCR, and the TCRdb table lists in-frame clones only, not all of them. The table has millions of clones, over 90% seen once; the top ten hold 0.39%. The chain joins TRBV28 to TRBJ1-4, with D tentatively TRBD1 (6 bases). Sequences were obtained from naive CD4+ T cells from PBMCs. The subset here: CD45RA+ positively selected. The sequence derives from a man aged 18 to 29 in good health. Some clones in this sample may be carry-over from other donors' samples. The CDR3 DNA sequence: TGTGCCAGCAGTCCCGTTGGCAGGGGAGTTGAAAAACTGTTTTTT. As protein: CASSPVGRGVEKLFF.